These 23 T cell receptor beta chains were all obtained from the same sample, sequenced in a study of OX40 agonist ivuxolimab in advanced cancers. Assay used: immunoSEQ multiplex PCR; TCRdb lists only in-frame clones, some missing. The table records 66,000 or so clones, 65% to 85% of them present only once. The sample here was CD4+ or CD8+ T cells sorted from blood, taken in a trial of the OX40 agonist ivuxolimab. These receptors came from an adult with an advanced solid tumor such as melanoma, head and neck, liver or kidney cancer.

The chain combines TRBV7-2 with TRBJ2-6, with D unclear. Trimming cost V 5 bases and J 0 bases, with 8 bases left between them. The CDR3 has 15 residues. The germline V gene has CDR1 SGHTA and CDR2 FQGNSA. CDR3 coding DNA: TGTGCCAGCAGCGATGCAGGCTCTGGGGCCAACGTCCTGACTTTC. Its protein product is CASSDAGSGANVLTF.

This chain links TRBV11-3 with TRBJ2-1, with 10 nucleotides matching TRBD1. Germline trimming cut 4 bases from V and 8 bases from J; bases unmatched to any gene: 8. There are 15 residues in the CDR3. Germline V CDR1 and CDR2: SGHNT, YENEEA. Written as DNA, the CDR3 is TGTGCCAGCAGCTCCACGGGACAGGGGCCCCATGAGCAGTTCTTC. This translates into CASSSTGQGPHEQFF.

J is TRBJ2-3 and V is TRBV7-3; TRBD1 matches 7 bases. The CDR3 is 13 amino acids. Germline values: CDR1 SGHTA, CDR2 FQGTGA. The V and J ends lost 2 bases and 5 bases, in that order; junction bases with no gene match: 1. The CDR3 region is CASSLDRVDTQYF. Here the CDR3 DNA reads TGTGCCAGCAGCTTAGACAGGGTAGATACGCAGTATTTT.

The CDR3 nucleotides read TGTGCCAGCAGCCAAGAGATAGGGACAGGAGGCCATGGCTACACCTTC. Its protein product is CASSQEIGTGGHGYTF. V is TRBV5-4 and J is TRBJ1-2; 8 bases fit TRBD1. Per germline, CDR1 SGHNT and CDR2 YYREEE (reference sequence). CDR3 size: 16 residues. V was clipped by 4 bases and J by 6 bases; unmatched bases: 14. Full variable domain (outside the CDR3, taken from reference TRBV5-4 and TRBJ1-2): ETGVTQSPTHLIKTRGQQVTLRCSSQSGHNTVSWYQQALGQGPQFIFQYYREEENGRGNFPPRFSGLQFPNYSSELNVNALELDDSALYLCASSQEIGTGGHGYTFGSGTRLTVV.

CDR3 in DNA: TGTGCCAGTAGTGCCGGGACTACCGGGGACTACGAGCAGTACTTC. It specifies CASSAGTTGDYEQYF. The chain combines TRBV19 with TRBJ2-7; 7 bases are a match to TRBD2. The CDR3 is made up of 15 amino acids. Germline CDR1 and CDR2: LNHDA and SQIVND (reference sequence). Trimming removed 5 bases from V and 3 bases from J; junction bases left unmatched: 10.

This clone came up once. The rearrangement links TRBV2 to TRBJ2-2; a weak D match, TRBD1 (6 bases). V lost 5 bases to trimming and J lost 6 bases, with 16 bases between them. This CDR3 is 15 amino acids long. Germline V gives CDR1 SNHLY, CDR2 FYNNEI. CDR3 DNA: TGTGCCAGCAGTTCGTCAGGGGTTAGGGCCGGGGAGCTGTTTTTT. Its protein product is CASSSSGVRAGELFF. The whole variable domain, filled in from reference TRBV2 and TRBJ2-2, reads EPEVTQTPSHQVTQMGQEVILRCVPISNHLYFYWYRQILGQKVEFLVSFYNNEISEKSEIFDDQFSVERPDGSNFTLKIRSTKLEDSAMYFCASSSSGVRAGELFFGEGSRLTVL.

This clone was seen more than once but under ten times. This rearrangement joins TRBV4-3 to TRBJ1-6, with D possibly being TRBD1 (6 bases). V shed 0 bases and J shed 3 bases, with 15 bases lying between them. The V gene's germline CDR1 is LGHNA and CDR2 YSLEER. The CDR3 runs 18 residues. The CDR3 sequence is CASSQDQQGPFYNSPLHF. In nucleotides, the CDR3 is TGCGCCAGCAGCCAAGATCAACAGGGCCCATTCTATAATTCACCCCTCCACTTT.

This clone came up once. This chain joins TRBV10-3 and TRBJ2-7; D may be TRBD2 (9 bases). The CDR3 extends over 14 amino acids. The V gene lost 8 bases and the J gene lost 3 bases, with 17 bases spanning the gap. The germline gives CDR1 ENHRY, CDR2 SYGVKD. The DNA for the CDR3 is TGTGCCATCGCGGGGGGGACAGGAGACTACGAGCAGTACTTC. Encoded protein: CAIAGGTGDYEQYF.

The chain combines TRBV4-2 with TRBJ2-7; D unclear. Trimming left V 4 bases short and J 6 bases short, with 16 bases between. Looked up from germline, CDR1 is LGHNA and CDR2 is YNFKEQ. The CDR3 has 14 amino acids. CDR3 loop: CASSPVGRPFEQYF. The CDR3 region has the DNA TGTGCCAGCAGCCCCGTGGGCAGGCCCTTCGAGCAGTACTTC.

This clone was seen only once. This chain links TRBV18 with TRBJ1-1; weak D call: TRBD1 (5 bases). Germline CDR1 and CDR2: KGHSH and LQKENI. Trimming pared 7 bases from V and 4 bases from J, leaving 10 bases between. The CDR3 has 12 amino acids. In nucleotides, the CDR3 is TGTGCCAGCTTCGGGGGGATCACTGAAGCTTTCTTT. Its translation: CASFGGITEAFF.

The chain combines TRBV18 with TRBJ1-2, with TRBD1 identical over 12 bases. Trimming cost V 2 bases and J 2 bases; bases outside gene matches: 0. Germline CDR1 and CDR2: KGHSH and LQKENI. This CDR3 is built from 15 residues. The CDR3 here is CASSPGTGGNYGYTF. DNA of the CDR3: TGTGCCAGCTCACCAGGGACAGGGGGCAACTATGGCTACACCTTC. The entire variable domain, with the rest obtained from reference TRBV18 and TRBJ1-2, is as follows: NAGVMQNPRHLVRRRGQEARLRCSPMKGHSHVYWYRQLPEEGLKFMVYLQKENIIDESGMPKERFSAEFPKEGPSILRIQQVVRGDSAAYFCASSPGTGGNYGYTFGSGTRLTVV.

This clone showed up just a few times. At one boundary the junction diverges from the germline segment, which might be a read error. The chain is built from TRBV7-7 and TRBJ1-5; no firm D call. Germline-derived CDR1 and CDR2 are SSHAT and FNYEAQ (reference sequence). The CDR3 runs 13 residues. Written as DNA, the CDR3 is TGTGCTAGCAGCTTAGCGCAGGATCAGCCCCAGCATTTT. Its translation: CASSLAQDQPQHF.

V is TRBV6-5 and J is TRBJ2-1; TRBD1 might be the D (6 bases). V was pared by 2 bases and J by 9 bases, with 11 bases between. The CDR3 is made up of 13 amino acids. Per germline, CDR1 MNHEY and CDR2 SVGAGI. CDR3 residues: CASSYEGVAEQFF. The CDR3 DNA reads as TGTGCCAGCAGTTACGAGGGGGTGGCTGAGCAGTTCTTC.

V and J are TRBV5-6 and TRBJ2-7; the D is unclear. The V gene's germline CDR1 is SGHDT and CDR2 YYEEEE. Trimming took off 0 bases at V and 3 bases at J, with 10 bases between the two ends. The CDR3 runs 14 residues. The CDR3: CASSLARGGYEQYF. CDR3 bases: TGTGCCAGCAGCTTGGCCCGAGGCGGCTACGAGCAGTACTTC.

The CDR3: CASRLRTGSSETQYF. CDR3 nucleotides: TGTGCCAGCAGACTAAGGACAGGGAGTAGCGAGACCCAGTACTTC. V usage is TRBV7-8 and J usage is TRBJ2-5; 8 positions match TRBD1. V lost 6 bases and J lost 5; bases outside the gene matches: 11. Germline CDR1 SGHVS, CDR2 FQNEAQ. This CDR3 is 15 amino acids long.

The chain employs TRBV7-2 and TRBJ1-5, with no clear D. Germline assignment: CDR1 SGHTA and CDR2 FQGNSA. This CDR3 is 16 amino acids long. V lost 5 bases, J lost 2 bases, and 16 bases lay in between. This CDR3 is CASSPQSGLGNQPQHF. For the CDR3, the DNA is TGTGCCAGCAGCCCGCAATCGGGGTTAGGCAATCAGCCCCAGCATTTT.

The CDR3 region is CASSLDPPREYEQYF. The DNA of the CDR3 is TGTGCCAGCAGCTTAGACCCGCCCAGAGAGTACGAGCAGTACTTC. The rearrangement uses TRBV7-9 and TRBJ2-7; D remains unclear. The V end lost 1 base, the J end lost 4 bases, and 14 bases lay between the germline ends. This CDR3 has 15 residues. The V gene's germline CDR1 is SEHNR and CDR2 FQNEAQ (reference sequence).

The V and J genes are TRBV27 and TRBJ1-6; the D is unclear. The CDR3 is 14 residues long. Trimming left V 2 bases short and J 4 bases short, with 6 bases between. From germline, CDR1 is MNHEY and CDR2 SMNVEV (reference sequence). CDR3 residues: CASSLLAYNSPLHF. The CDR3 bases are TGTGCCAGCAGTTTACTAGCATATAATTCACCCCTCCACTTT.

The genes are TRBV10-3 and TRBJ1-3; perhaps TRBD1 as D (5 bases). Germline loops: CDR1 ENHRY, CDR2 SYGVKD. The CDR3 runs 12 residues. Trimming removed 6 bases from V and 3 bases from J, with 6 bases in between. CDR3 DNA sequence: TGTGCCATCAGGGGGGTTGGAAACACCATATATTTT. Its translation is CAIRGVGNTIYF.

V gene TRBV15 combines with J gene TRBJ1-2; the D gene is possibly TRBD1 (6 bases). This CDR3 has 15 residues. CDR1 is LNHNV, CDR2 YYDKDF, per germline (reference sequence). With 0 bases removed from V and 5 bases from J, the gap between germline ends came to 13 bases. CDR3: CATSRDDRRGYGYTF. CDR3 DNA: TGTGCCACCAGCAGAGACGACAGGCGGGGTTATGGCTACACCTTC. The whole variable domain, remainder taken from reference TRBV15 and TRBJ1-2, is DAMVIQNPRYQVTQFGKPVTLSCSQTLNHNVMYWYQQKSSQAPKLLFHYYDKDFNNEADTPDNFQSRRPNTSFCFLDIRSPGLGDTAMYLCATSRDDRRGYGYTFGSGTRLTVV.

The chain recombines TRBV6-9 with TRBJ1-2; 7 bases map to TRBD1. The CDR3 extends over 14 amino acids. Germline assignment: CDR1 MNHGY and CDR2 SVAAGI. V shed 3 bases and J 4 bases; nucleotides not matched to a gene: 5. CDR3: CASSYSGQSYGYTF. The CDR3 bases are TGTGCCAGCAGTTACTCGGGACAGAGCTATGGCTACACCTTC.

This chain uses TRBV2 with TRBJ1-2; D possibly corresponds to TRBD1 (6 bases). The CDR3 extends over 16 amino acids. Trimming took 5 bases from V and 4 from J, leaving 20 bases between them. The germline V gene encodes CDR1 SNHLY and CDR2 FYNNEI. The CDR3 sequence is CASSPPPRTDFYGYTF. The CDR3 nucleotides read TGTGCCAGCAGTCCTCCCCCCCGGACAGACTTCTATGGCTACACCTTC.

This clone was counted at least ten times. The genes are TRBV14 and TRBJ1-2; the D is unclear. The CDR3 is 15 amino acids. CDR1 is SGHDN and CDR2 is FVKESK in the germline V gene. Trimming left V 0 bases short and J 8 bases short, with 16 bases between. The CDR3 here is CASSQDRAGLIGYTF. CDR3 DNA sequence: TGTGCCAGCAGCCAAGATAGGGCGGGGTTGATCGGCTACACCTTC. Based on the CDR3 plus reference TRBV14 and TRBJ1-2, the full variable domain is EAGVTQFPSHSVIEKGQTVTLRCDPISGHDNLYWYRRVMGKEIKFLLHFVKESKQDESGMPNNRFLAERTGGTYSTLKVQPAELEDSGVYFCASSQDRAGLIGYTFGSGTRLTVV.